These T cell receptor beta chains were read from a single sample in a study of shared clonotypes between healthy human individuals. Profiling relied on immunoSEQ multiplex PCR, and the TCRdb table lists in-frame clones only, not all of them. Of around 450,000 clones listed, roughly three quarters were seen once; the top ten hold around 14%. The sequenced sample was PBMCs. Receptors originate from a middle-aged woman in good health. Some clones in this sample may be carry-over from other donors' samples. The CDR3 runs from the conserved cysteine through the conserved F or W. A D gene is named only where the DNA matches it firmly. Clone size is stated in some rows and not others, as once, few, many or a class when expanded.

j_call cdr3_length v_call clone_size d_call cdr3_aa cdr3_nt
TRBJ1-5 14 TRBV19 . . CASSMKGGNQPQHF TGTGCCAGTAGTATGAAGGGAGGGAATCAGCCCCAGCATTTT
TRBJ2-5 14 TRBV7-8 . . CASSLRFEGLTQYF TGTGCCAGCAGCTTAAGGTTCGAGGGATTGACCCAGTACTTC
TRBJ2-7 14 TRBV11-2 . TRBD2 CASSRGLAGYEQYF TGTGCCAGCAGCAGAGGACTAGCGGGGTACGAGCAGTACTTC
TRBJ2-7 13 TRBV5-4 . . CASSLVQTYEQYF TGTGCCAGCAGCTTGGTGCAAACCTACGAGCAGTACTTC
TRBJ2-7 13 TRBV7-3 . TRBD1 CASSDRGLGEQYF TGTGCCAGCAGCGACAGGGGGCTAGGAGAGCAGTACTTC
TRBJ2-7 15 TRBV9 . TRBD2 CASSPLGLAVYEQYF TGTGCCAGCAGTCCACTCGGACTAGCGGTCTACGAGCAGTACTTC
TRBJ1-1 19 TRBV28 once TRBD1 CASSLGTGSLKSMNTEAFF TGTGCCAGCAGTCTCGGGACAGGGTCCTTGAAATCTATGAACACTGAAGCTTTCTTT
TRBJ2-1 13 TRBV5-4 . . CASSLEVGGEQFF TGTGCCAGCAGCTTGGAGGTCGGCGGTGAGCAGTTCTTC
TRBJ2-1 13 TRBV7-2 . TRBD2 CASSVGLGDGPFF TGTGCCAGCAGCGTGGGACTAGGAGACGGGCCGTTCTTC
TRBJ1-4 15 TRBV5-1 . . CASSSEGGRGEKLFF TGCGCCAGCAGCTCGGAGGGTGGTCGAGGTGAAAAACTGTTTTTT
TRBJ2-7 17 TRBV19 . TRBD2 CASSQFGGGSDLSEQYF TGTGCCAGTAGTCAATTTGGAGGCGGGAGCGACCTCTCCGAGCAGTACTTC
TRBJ2-7 15 TRBV19 . . CASSVQGGPSYEQYF TGTGCCAGTAGTGTACAGGGAGGGCCCTCCTACGAGCAGTACTTC
TRBJ2-5 14 TRBV7-2 many TRBD1 CASSLQGGGETQYF TGTGCCAGCAGCTTACAAGGGGGCGGGGAGACCCAGTACTTC
TRBJ2-2 14 TRBV6-6 . TRBD1 CASRTTGEAGELFF TGTGCCAGCAGGACGACAGGGGAAGCCGGGGAGCTGTTTTTT
TRBJ2-1 13 TRBV5-6 . TRBD1 CASSLGGAYEQFF TGTGCCAGCAGCTTAGGGGGCGCATATGAGCAGTTCTTC
TRBJ1-1 14 TRBV27 . TRBD1 CASREDRGGTEAFF TGTGCCAGCAGGGAAGACAGGGGTGGAACTGAAGCTTTCTTT
TRBJ1-5 15 TRBV5-6 . . CASSWGGGFNQPQHF TGTGCCAGCAGCTGGGGCGGCGGATTCAATCAGCCCCAGCATTTT
TRBJ2-2 14 TRBV2 few TRBD1 CASWRDRGNGELFF TGTGCCAGCTGGAGGGACAGGGGTAACGGGGAGCTGTTTTTT
TRBJ2-7 14 TRBV5-1 . TRBD2 CASSSGLVKGEQYF TGCGCCAGCAGCTCCGGACTAGTGAAGGGTGAGCAGTACTTC
TRBJ2-7 13 TRBV10-3 . . CAISESGPYEQYF TGTGCCATCAGTGAGTCCGGTCCCTACGAGCAGTACTTC
TRBJ1-5 17 TRBV2 . TRBD1 CASRRTGGVDSNQPQHF TGTGCCAGCAGGAGGACAGGGGGCGTTGATAGCAATCAGCCCCAGCATTTT
TRBJ2-1 15 TRBV6-5 . TRBD1 CASSYRGTGYNEQFF TGTGCCAGCAGTTACAGGGGGACAGGCTACAATGAGCAGTTCTTC
TRBJ2-7 14 TRBV27 . . CASSPLGGYYEQYF TGTGCCAGCAGTCCACTAGGAGGTTACTACGAGCAGTACTTC
TRBJ2-3 15 TRBV7-2 . . CASTRRQGGTDTQYF TGTGCCAGCACCCGGCGGCAGGGGGGGACAGATACGCAGTATTTT
TRBJ1-4 15 TRBV28 . TRBD1 CAGQRQGGLEEKLFF TGTGCCGGGCAGAGACAGGGGGGGCTTGAGGAAAAACTGTTTTTT
TRBJ2-2 16 TRBV19 . TRBD2 CASSGRLAGNTGELFF TGTGCCAGTAGTGGCCGACTAGCGGGGAACACCGGGGAGCTGTTTTTT
TRBJ1-4 15 TRBV5-1 few . CASSLEGTGDEKLFF TGCGCCAGCAGCTTGGAGGGGACGGGGGATGAAAAACTGTTTTTT
TRBJ2-6 18 TRBV30 . TRBD1 CAWRPLGQGISGANVLTF TGTGCCTGGAGACCGTTGGGACAGGGGATCTCTGGGGCCAACGTCCTGACTTTC
TRBJ2-2 14 TRBV10-1 . . CASTTGSETGELFF TGCGCCAGCACCACAGGGAGTGAGACCGGGGAGCTGTTTTTT
TRBJ2-1 13 TRBV6-5 . . CASRRQAQNEQFF TGTGCCAGCAGACGACAGGCTCAGAATGAGCAGTTCTTC
TRBJ1-1 13 TRBV6-1 . . CASSEASGRLAFF TGTGCCAGCAGTGAAGCTTCGGGACGTCTGGCTTTCTTT
TRBJ2-7 14 TRBV29-1 . . CSVVVPPGNYEQYF TGCAGCGTTGTCGTCCCCCCAGGGAACTACGAGCAGTACTTC